This paragraph reports one TCR beta chain. The antigen remains undetermined. CDR3 length: 15 amino acids. V lost 3 bases, J lost 6 bases, and 3 bases stayed unmatched. Germline V lookup: CDR1 SGHTA, CDR2 FQGNSA. Sequencing used immunoSEQ multiplex PCR; TCRdb keeps in-frame clones, though not all of them. Altogether 950,000 to 1,100,000 clones are present, 65% to 80% being singletons, with the ten largest covering 1.4%. The entry originates in a study of shared clonotypes between healthy human individuals. Study summary: Donors had three CD4 naive, three CD4 memory, two CD8 naive and one CD8 memory plate apiece.

Study conclusions and caveats: In contrast to clonotypes shared by all four donors, non-shared clonotypes had lower generation probabilities.

Sequencing was done on a sample of memory CD4+ T cells sorted from blood. This sample's subset: CD45RA-negative fraction. The TCR sequence derives from a man younger than 35 in good health. The genes are TRBV7-2 and TRBJ2-1, with 12 positions matching TRBD2. Here the CDR3 reads CASSFLAGGANEQFF. The CDR3 nucleotides read TGTGCCAGCAGCTTTCTAGCGGGAGGGGCCAATGAGCAGTTCTTC. Supplemented by reference TRBV7-2 and TRBJ2-1, the full variable domain reads GAGVSQSPSNKVTEKGKDVELRCDPISGHTALYWYRQSLGQGLEFLIYFQGNSAPDKSGLPSDRFSAERTGGSVSTLTIQRTQQEDSAVYLCASSFLAGGANEQFFGPGTRLTVL.